This TCR beta chain was found in a study of tumor and adjacent non-tumor tissue in lung cancer. As for the study in general: Stage I to III disease affected over nine men and roughly five women aged about 30 to 85.

RNA was extracted from bulk tissue without any cell sorting. The CDR3 has 16 amino acids. Germline V gene lookup returns CDR1 MDHEN and CDR2 SYDVKM. A single count supports this clonotype. The antigen is unknown. A read error may account for a junction end that differs from germline. Study observations and caveats: Normal lung showed higher cumulative top 100 clone frequency than tumor.

TCRbeta libraries were built with three rounds of nested PCR, modified from ARM-PCR. TCRdb recomputed calls from the multiplex PCR reads with MiXCR, one row per CDR3 protein. The top ten hold approximately 22% of the sample, which has 100,000 to 120,000 distinct CDR3 sequences, 84% seen once. The rearrangement joins TRBV28 to TRBJ2-5; D ambiguous. The receptor's source is a man aged 70-80 years with non-small cell lung cancer. Sequenced material: lung tumor tissue. Written as DNA, the CDR3 is TGTGCCAGCAGTTTTAATGCCTACCGTGCCACAGAGACCCACTACTTC. Protein sequence: CASSFNAYRATETHYF. The whole variable domain, filled in from reference TRBV28 and TRBJ2-5, reads DVKVTQSSRYLVKRTGEKVFLECVQDMDHENMFWYRQDPGLGLRLIYFSYDVKMKEKGDIPEGYSVSREKKERFSLILESASTNQTSMYLCASSFNAYRATETHYFGPGTRLLVL.